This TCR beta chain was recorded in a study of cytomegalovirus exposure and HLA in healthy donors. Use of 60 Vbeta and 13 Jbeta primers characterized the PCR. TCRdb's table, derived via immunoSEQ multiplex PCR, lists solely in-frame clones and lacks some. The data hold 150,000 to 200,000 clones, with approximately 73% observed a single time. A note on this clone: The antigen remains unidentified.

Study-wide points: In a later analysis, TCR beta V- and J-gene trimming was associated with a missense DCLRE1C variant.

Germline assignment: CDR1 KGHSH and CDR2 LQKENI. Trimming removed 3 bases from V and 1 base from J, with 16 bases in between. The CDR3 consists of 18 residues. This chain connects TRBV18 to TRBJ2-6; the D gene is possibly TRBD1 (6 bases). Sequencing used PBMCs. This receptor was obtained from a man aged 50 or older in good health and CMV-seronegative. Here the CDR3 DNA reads TGTGCCAGCTCACCGCGTTTAGGGGGTTGGTCTGGGGCCAACGTCCTGACTTTC. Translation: CASSPRLGGWSGANVLTF.